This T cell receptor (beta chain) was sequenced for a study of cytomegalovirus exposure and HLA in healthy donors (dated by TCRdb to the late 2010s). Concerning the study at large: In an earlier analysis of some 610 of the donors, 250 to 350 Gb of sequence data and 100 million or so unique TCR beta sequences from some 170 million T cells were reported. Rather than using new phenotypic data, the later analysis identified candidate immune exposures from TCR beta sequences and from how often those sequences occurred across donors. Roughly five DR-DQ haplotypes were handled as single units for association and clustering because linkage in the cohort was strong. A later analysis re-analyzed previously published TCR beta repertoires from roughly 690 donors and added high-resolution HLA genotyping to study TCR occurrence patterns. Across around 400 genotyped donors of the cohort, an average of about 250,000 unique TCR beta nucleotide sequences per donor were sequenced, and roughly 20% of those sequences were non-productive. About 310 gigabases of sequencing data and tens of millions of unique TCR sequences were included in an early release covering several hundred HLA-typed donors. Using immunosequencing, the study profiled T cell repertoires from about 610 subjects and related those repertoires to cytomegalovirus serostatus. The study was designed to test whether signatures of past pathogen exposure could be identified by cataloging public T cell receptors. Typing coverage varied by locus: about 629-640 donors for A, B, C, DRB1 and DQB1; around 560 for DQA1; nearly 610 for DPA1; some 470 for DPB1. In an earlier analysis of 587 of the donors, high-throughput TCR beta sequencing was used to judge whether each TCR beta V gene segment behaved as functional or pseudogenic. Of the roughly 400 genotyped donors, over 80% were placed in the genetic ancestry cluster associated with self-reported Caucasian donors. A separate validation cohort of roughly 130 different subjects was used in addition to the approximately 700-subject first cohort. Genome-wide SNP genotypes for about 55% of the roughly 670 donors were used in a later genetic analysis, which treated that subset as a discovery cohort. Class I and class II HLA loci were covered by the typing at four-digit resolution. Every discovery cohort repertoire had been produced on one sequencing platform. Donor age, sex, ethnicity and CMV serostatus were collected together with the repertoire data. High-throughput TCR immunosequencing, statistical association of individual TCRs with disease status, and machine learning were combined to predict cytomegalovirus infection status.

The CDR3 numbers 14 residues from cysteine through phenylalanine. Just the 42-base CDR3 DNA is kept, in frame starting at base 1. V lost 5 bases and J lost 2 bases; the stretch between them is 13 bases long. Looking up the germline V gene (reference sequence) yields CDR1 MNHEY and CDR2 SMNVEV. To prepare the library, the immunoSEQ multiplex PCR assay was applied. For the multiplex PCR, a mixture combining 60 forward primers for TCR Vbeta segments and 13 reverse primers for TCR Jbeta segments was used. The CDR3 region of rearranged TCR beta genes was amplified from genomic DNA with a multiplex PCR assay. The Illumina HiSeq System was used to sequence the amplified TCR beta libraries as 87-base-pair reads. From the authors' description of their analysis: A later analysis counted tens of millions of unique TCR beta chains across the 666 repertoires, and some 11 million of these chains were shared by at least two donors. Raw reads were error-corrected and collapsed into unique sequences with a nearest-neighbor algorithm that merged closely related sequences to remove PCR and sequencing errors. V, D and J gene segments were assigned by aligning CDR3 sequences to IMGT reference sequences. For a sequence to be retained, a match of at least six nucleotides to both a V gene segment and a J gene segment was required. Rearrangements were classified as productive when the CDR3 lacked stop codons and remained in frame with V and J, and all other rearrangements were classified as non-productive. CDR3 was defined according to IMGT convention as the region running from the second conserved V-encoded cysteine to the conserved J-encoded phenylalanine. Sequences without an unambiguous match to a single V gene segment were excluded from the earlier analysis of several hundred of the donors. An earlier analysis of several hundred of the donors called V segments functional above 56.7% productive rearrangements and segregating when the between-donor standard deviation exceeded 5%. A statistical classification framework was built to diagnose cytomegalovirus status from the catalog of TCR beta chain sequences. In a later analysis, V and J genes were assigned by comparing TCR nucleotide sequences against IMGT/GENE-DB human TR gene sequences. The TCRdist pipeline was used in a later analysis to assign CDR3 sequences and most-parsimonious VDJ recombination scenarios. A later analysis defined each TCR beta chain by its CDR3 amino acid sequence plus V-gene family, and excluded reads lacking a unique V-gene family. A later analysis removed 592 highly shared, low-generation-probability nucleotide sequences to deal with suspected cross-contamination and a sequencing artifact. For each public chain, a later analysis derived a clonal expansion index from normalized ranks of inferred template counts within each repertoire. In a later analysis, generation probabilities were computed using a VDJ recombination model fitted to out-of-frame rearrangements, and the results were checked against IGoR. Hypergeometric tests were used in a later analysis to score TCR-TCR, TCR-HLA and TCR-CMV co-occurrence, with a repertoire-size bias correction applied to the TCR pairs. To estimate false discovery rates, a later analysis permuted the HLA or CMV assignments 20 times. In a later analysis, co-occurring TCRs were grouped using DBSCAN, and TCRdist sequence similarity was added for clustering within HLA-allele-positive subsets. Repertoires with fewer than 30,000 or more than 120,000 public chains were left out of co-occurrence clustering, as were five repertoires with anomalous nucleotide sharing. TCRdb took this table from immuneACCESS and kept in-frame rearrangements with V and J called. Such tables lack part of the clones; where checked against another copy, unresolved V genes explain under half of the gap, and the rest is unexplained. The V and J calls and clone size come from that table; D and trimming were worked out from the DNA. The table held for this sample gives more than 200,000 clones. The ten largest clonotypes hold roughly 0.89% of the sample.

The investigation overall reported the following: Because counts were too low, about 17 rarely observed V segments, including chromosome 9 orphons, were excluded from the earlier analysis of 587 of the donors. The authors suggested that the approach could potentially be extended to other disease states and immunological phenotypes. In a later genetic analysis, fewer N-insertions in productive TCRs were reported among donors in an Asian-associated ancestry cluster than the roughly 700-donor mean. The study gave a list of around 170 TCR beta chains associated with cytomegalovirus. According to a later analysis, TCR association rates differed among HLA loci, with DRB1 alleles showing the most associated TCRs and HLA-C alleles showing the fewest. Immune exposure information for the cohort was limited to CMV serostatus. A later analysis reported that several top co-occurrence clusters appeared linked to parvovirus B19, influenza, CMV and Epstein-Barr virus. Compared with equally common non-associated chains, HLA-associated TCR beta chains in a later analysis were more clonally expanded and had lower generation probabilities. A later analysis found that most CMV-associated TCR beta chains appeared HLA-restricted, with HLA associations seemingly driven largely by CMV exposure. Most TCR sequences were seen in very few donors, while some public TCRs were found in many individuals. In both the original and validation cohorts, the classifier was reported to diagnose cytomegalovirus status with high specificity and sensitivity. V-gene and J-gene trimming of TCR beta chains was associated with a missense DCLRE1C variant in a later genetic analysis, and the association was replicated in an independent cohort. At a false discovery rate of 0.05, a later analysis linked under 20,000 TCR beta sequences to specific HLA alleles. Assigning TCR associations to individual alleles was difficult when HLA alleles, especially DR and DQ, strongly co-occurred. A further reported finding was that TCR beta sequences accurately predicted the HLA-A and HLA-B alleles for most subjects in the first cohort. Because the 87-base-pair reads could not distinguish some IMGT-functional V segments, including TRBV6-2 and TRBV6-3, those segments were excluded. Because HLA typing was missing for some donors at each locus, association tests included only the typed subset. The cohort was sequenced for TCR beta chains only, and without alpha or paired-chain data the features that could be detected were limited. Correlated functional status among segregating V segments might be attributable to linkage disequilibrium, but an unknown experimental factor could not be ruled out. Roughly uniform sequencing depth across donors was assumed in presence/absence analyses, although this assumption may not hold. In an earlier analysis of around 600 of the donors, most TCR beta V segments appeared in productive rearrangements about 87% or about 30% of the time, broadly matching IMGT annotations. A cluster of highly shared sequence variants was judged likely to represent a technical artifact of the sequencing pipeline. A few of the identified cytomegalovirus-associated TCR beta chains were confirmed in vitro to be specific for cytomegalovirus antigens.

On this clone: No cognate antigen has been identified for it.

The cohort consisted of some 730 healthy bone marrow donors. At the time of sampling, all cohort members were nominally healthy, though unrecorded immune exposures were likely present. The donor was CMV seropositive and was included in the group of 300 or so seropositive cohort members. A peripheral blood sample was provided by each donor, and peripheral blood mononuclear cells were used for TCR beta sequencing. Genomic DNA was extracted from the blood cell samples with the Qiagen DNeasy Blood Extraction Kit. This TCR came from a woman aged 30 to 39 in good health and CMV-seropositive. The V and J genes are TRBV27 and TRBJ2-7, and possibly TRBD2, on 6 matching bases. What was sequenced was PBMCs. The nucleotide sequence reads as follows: TGTGCCAGCAGTCCGTTGGGGAGGACCTACGAGCAGTACTTC. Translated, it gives CASSPLGRTYEQYF.